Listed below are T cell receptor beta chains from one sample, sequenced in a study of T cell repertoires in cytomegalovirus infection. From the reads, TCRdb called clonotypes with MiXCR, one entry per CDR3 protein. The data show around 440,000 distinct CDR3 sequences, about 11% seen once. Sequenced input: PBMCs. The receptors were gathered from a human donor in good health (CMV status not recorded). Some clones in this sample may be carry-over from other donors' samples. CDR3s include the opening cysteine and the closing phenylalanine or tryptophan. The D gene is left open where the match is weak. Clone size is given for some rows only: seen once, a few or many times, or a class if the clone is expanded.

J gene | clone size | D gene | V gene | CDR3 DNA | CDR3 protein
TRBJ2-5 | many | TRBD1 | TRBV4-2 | TGTGCCGGACAAAGACAGGGTCCAGAGACCCAGTACTTC | CAGQRQGPETQYF
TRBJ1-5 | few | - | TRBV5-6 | TGTGCCAGCAGCTCCAAATGGGGAATTAGCAATCAGCCCCAGCATTTT | CASSSKWGISNQPQHF
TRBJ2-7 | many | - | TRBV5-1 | TGCGCCAGCAGCTTGGCCGGGACGGGGATCCACTACGAGCAGTACTTC | CASSLAGTGIHYEQYF
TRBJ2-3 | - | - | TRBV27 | TGTGCCAGCAGTACATGGGAGGATACGCAGTATTTT | CASSTWEDTQYF
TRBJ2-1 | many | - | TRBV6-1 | TGTGCCAGCAATGCGCGTGAGTGGGCCTACAATGAGCAGTTCTTC | CASNAREWAYNEQFF
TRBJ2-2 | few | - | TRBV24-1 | TGTGCCACCAGTGATTTGAGGGCGAACACCGGGGAGCTGTTTTTT | CATSDLRANTGELFF
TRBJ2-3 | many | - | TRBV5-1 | TGCGCCAGCAGCTTCGACTACACAGATACGCAGTATTTT | CASSFDYTDTQYF
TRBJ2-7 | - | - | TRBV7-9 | TGTGCCAGCAGCTTAGTGCGCGGTCCGGACGAGCAGTACTTC | CASSLVRGPDEQYF
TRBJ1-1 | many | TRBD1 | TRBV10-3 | TGTGCCACCGGGCCCGTGACAGGGGGAAGGACTGAAGCTTTCTTT | CATGPVTGGRTEAFF
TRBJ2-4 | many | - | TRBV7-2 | TGTGCCAGCAGCGCCTTGGTCAGGGTAGCCAAAAACATTCAGTACTTC | CASSALVRVAKNIQYF
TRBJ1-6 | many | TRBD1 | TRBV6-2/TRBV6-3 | TGTGCCAGCAGTTCTCCGGGACAGCCTAATTCACCCCTCCACTTT | CASSSPGQPNSPLHF
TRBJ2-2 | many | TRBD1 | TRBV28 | TGTGCCAGCAGCCTTGGACAGGGTGTTATGGGGAACACCGGGGAGCTGTTTTTT | CASSLGQGVMGNTGELFF
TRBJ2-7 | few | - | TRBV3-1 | TGTGCCAGCAGCCAGGGCAGGTTGGGAGAGCAGTACTTC | CASSQGRLGEQYF
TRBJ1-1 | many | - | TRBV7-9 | TGTGCCAGCAGCCACAGGGAGATAAACACTGAAGCTTTCTTT | CASSHREINTEAFF
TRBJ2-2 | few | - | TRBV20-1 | TGCAGTGCTAGAGTAGGAACCACCGGGGAGCTGTTTTTT | CSARVGTTGELFF
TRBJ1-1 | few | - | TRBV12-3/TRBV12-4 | TGTGCCAGCAGTAACGACAGGGAAGCTTTCTTT | CASSNDREAFF
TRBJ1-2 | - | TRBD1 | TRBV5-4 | TGTGCCAGCAGCGGGGACAGCTTTCCTAGCTACACCTTC | CASSGDSFPSYTF
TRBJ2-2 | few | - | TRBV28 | TGTGCCAGCAGTTTTCCGGGGGCGCGAACCGGGGAGCTGTTTTTT | CASSFPGARTGELFF
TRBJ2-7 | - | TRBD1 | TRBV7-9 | TGTGCCAGCAGCGATTCAGGGGGTTGGGGAGAGCAGTACTTC | CASSDSGGWGEQYF
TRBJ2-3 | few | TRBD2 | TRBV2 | TGTGCCAGCAGTAAAACCGGGACTAGCGGCACAGATACGCAGTATTTT | CASSKTGTSGTDTQYF
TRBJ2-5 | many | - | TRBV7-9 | TGTGCCAGCAGCTCCCCTCGGGGCCAAGAGACCCAGTACTTC | CASSSPRGQETQYF
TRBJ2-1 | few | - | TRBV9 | TGTGCCAGCAGCGTAGGAGGGGGGTACAATGAGCAGTTCTTC | CASSVGGGYNEQFF
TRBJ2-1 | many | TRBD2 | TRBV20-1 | TGCAGTGCTAGAGAGTTAGCGGGGGGGCCCTCCAGCTCCTACAATGAGCAGTTCTTC | CSARELAGGPSSSYNEQFF
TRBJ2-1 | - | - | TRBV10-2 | TGCGCCAGCAAGCAGGGGACTTCCTACAATGAGCAGTTCTTC | CASKQGTSYNEQFF
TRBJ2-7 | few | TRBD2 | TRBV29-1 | TGCAGCGTTGAAGCACTAGCGGGAGGGCTCTACGAGCAGTACTTC | CSVEALAGGLYEQYF
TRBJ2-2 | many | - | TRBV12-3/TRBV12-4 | TGTGCCAGCACCCTCAGGGATTACACCGGGGAGCTGTTTTTT | CASTLRDYTGELFF
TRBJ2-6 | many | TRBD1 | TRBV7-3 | TGTGCCAGCAGCAGACTCCGGGACAGAGGTGCTGGGGCCAACGTCCTGACTTTC | CASSRLRDRGAGANVLTF
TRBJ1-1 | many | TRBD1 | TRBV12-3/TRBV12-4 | TGTGCCAGCAGGCTTACAGGGGGCGGCACTGAAGCTTTCTTT | CASRLTGGGTEAFF
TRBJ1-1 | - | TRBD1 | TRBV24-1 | TGTGCCACCAGTGATTCGGGCCCTTCCGGGACAGGGGAAGCTTTCTTT | CATSDSGPSGTGEAFF
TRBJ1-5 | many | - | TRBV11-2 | TGTGCCAGCAGCTTCGGGGGGGCAGCAGCCCAGCATTTT | CASSFGGAAAQHF
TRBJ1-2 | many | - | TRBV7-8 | TGTGCCAGCAGCTTAGGCGGGCTTGATGGCTACACCTTC | CASSLGGLDGYTF
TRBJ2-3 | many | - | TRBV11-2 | TGTGCCAGCAGCCCGCGAGGTGGTGGGAGCACAGATACGCAGTATTTT | CASSPRGGGSTDTQYF